This entry describes one T cell receptor (beta chain). A read error may account for a junction end that differs from germline. Only in-frame clones appear in the TCRdb table, and some are missing; sequencing was by immunoSEQ multiplex PCR. The data show 300,000 to 400,000 clones, with around 87% seen just once and roughly 6% held by the top ten. The CDR3 is made up of 10 amino acids. CDR1 is KGHDR, CDR2 SFDVKD, per germline. These data belong to a study of blood T cell repertoires in COVID-19. The TCR sequence derives from a woman aged 50 to 60 with COVID-19, enrolled during active disease. Sequencing input: peripheral blood. V and J are TRBV24-1 and TRBJ1-4; D is possibly TRBD1 (5 bases). DNA of the CDR3: TGTGCCACCAGGGAGGTGCGCGGGGGTTTT. The encoded protein is CATREVRGGF.